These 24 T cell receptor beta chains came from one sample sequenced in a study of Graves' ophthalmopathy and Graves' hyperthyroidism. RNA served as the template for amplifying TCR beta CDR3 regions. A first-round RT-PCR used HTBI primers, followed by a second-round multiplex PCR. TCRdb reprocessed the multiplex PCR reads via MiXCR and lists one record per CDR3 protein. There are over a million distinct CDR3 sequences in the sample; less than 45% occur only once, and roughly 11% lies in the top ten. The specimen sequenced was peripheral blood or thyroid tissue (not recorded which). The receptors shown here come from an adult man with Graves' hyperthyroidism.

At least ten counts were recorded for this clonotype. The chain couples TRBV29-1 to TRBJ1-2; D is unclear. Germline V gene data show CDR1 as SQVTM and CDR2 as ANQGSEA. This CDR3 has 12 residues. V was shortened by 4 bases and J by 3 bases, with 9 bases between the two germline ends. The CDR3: CSVVGVDYGYTF. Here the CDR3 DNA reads TGCAGCGTTGTTGGCGTAGACTATGGCTACACCTTC.

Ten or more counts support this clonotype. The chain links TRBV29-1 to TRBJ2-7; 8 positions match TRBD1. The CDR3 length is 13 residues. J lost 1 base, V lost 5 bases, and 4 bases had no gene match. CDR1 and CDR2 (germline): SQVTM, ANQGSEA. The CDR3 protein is CSVFTGGSYEQYF. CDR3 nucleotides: TGCAGCGTTTTTACAGGGGGTTCCTACGAGCAGTACTTC.

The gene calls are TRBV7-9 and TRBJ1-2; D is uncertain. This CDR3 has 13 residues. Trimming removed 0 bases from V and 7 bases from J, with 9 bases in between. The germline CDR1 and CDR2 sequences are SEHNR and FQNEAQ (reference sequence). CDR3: CASSLATLPGYTF. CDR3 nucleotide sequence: TGTGCCAGCAGCTTAGCAACCCTCCCTGGCTACACCTTC.

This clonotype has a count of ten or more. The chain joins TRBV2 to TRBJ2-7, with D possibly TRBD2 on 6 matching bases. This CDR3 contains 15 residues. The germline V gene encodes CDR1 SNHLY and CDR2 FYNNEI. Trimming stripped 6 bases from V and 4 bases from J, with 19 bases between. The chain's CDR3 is CASRDVQGGWYEQYF. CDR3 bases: TGTGCCAGCAGAGATGTTCAGGGAGGTTGGTACGAGCAGTACTTC.

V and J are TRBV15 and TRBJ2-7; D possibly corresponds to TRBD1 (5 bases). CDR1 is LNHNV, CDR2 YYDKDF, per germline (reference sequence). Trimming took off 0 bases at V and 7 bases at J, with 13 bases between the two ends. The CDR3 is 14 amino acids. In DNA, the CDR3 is TGTGCCACCAGCAGAGATCTTAGGGCAGGGGAGCAGTACTTC. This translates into CATSRDLRAGEQYF.

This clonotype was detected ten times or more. The CDR3 here is CASRGRGGETQYF. In DNA form, the CDR3 reads TGTGCCAGCAGAGGTCGGGGGGGAGAGACCCAGTACTTC. The chain joins TRBV7-2 to TRBJ2-5, with 8 bases lining up with TRBD2. The CDR3 is 13 amino acids. Looked up from germline, CDR1 is SGHTA and CDR2 is FQGNSA. V dropped 6 bases and J dropped 4; count of bases not matched to a gene: 4.

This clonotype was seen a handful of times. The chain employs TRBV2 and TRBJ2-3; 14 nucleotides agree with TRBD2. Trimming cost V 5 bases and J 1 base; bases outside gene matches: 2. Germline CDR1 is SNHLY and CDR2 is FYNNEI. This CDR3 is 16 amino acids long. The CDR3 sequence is CASSSGLAGGTDTQYF. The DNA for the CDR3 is TGTGCCAGCAGTTCGGGACTAGCGGGGGGCACAGATACGCAGTATTTT.

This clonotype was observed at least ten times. The CDR3 nucleotides read TGTGCCAGCAGCGTTGACAGCTTTTACACCTTC. Protein: CASSVDSFYTF. This chain links TRBV2 with TRBJ1-2; maybe TRBD1 (5 bases). Germline loops: CDR1 SNHLY, CDR2 FYNNEI. The CDR3 sequence is 11 residues long. Trimming removed 6 bases from V and 11 bases from J, with 13 bases in between. The full variable domain, its missing parts supplied by reference TRBV2 and TRBJ1-2, is EPEVTQTPSHQVTQMGQEVILRCVPISNHLYFYWYRQILGQKVEFLVSFYNNEISEKSEIFDDQFSVERPDGSNFTLKIRSTKLEDSAMYFCASSVDSFYTFGSGTRLTVV.

The CDR3 bases are TGCAGTGCTAGAAGTCAAGCGGAAACCTACGCGGAGCAGTACTTC. This encodes CSARSQAETYAEQYF. This chain links TRBV20-1 with TRBJ2-7, with a weak D call TRBD2 (5 bases). Trimming cost V 2 bases and J 7 bases, with 21 bases left between them. CDR3 length equals 15 residues. In germline, CDR1 is DFQATT, CDR2 SNEGSKA (reference sequence).

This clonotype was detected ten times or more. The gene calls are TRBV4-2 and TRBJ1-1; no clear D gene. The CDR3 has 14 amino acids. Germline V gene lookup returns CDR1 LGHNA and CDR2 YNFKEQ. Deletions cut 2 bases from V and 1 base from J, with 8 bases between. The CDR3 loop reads CASSQLLGNTEAFF. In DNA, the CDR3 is TGTGCCAGCAGCCAACTGTTAGGGAACACTGAAGCTTTCTTT.

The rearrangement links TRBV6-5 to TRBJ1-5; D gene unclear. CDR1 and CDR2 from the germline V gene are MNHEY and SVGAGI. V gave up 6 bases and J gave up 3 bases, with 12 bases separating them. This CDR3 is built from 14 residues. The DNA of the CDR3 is TGTGCCAGCAGACCCGGACTTGACAATCAGCCCCAGCATTTT. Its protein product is CASRPGLDNQPQHF.

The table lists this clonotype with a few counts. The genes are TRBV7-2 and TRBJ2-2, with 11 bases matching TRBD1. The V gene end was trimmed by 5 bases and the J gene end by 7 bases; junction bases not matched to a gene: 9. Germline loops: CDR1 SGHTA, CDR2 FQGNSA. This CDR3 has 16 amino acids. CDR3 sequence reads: CASSMGTGGSIGELFF. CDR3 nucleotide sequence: TGTGCCAGCAGCATGGGGACAGGGGGTTCGATCGGGGAGCTGTTTTTT.

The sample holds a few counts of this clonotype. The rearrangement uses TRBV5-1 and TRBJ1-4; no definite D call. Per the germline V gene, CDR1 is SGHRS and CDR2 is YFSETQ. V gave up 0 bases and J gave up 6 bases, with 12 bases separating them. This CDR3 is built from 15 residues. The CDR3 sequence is CASSLESGRYEKLFF. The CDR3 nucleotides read TGCGCCAGCAGCTTGGAATCAGGCAGATATGAAAAACTGTTTTTT.

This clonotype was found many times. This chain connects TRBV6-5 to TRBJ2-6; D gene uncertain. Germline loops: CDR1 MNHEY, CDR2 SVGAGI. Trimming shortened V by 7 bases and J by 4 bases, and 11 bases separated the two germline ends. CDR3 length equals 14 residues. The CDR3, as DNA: TGTGCCAGCACCTCGCCGGCGGGGGCCAACGTCCTGACTTTC. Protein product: CASTSPAGANVLTF.

The CDR3 DNA reads TGCAGTGAAGTCGGGAACTACGAGCAGTACTTC. Translating gives CSEVGNYEQYF. This chain joins TRBV29-1 and TRBJ2-7; possibly TRBD2 for D (5 bases). Germline assignment: CDR1 SQVTM and CDR2 ANQGSEA. This CDR3 contains 11 residues.

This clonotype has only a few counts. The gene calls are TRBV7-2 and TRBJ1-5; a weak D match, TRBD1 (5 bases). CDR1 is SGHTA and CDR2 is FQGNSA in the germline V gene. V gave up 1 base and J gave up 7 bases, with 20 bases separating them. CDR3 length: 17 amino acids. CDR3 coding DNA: TGTGCCAGCAGCTTAGAACCCCCGGGGCTGGGGGGGCAGCCCCAGCATTTT. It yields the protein CASSLEPPGLGGQPQHF. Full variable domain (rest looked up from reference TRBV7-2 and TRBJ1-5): GAGVSQSPSNKVTEKGKDVELRCDPISGHTALYWYRQSLGQGLEFLIYFQGNSAPDKSGLPSDRFSAERTGGSVSTLTIQRTQQEDSAVYLCASSLEPPGLGGQPQHFGDGTRLSIL.

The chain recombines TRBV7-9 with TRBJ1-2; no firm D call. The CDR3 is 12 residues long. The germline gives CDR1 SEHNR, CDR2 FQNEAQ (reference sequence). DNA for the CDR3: TGTGCTAGCTTAGTTAGGCATAATGGCTACACCTTC. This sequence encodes CASLVRHNGYTF.

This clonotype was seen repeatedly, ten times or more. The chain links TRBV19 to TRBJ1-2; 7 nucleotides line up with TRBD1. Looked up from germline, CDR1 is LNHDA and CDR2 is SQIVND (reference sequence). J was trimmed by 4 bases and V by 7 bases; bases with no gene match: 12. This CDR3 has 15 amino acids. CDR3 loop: CASTYSWDRTYGYTF. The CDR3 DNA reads TGTGCCAGTACCTACTCGTGGGACAGAACCTATGGCTACACCTTC.

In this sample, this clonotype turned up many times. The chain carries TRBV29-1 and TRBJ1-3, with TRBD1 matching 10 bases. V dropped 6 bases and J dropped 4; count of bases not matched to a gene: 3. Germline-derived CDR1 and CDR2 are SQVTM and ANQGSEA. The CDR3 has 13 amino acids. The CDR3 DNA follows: TGCAGCGTCCAGACAGGGGGCGGAAACACCATATATTTT. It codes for CSVQTGGGNTIYF.

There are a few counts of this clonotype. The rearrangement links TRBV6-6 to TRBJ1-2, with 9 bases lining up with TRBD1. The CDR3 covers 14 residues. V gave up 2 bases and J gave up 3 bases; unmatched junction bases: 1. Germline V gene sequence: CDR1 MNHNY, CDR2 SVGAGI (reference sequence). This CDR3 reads CASSYGTGHYGYTF. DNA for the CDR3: TGTGCCAGCAGTTACGGGACAGGGCACTATGGCTACACCTTC.

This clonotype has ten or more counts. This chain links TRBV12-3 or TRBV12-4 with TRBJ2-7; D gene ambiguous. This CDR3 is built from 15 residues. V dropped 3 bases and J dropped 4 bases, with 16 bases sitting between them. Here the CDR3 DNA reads TGTGCCAGCAGTTTCGGGCCCCCGGTGAGGTACGAGCAGTACTTC. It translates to CASSFGPPVRYEQYF.

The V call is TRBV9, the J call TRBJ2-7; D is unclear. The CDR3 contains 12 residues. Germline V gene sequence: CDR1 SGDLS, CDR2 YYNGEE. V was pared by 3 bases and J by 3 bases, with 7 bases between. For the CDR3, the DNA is TGTGCCAGCAGCGACTCAAACTACGAGCAGTACTTC. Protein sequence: CASSDSNYEQYF.

The CDR3 here is CSARGDSLYEQYF. In nucleotides, the CDR3 is TGCAGTGCTAGAGGCGATTCCCTCTACGAGCAGTACTTC. This chain connects TRBV20-1 to TRBJ2-7; D is undetermined. The CDR3 consists of 13 residues. The germline V gene has CDR1 DFQATT and CDR2 SNEGSKA (reference sequence). V lost 1 base to trimming and J lost 3 bases, with 10 bases between them.

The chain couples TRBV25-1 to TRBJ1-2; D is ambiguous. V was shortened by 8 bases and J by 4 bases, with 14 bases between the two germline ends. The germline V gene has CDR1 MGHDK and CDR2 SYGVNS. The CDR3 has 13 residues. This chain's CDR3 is CASPGSGGYGYTF. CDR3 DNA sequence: TGTGCCAGCCCCGGATCCGGCGGCTATGGCTACACCTTC.